The present T cell receptor (beta chain) was sequenced within a study of blood T cell repertoires in COVID-19. About the study: COVID-19 samples from acute and convalescent phases originated in the United States, Italy and Spain. Sample material is recorded as cDNA or gDNA derived from T cells, B-cell-depleted T cells, or PBMCs.

Germline V lookup: CDR1 SGHNT, CDR2 YYREEE (reference sequence). V was clipped by 2 bases and J by 5 bases, with 14 bases between them. The CDR3 length is 14 residues. Seattle patient enrollment occurred during active infection, with longitudinal follow-up thereafter. How the authors handled the data: From reference gene primer amplification, estimates of nucleated cell counts were derived. Libraries were prepared by immunoSEQ multiplex PCR; TCRdb keeps only in-frame clonotypes and omits some of them. That table supplies the V and J calls and clone size; D and trimming were determined from the DNA. This sample has roughly 230,000 clones, with almost 85% found just once.

The sample was peripheral blood. This receptor was taken from a man aged 45-65 years with COVID-19, enrolled during active disease. The genes are TRBV5-4 and TRBJ2-7; D is possibly TRBD1 (5 bases). The CDR3 DNA sequence: TGTGCCAGCAGCTTTTCGTGGCAGGGCCACGAGCAGTACTTC. This translates into CASSFSWQGHEQYF.